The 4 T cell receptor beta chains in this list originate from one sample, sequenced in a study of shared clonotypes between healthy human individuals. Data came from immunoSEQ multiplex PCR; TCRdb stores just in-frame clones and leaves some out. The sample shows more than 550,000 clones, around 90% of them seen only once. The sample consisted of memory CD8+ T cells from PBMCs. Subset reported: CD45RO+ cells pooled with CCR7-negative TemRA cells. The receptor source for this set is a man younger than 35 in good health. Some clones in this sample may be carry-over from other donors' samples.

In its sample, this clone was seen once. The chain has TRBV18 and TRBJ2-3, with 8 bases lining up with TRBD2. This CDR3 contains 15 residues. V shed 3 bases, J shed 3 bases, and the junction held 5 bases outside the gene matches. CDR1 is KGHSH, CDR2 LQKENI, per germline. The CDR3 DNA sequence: TGTGCCAGCTCACCCCAACTAGCGGATACAGATACGCAGTATTTT. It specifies CASSPQLADTDTQYF.

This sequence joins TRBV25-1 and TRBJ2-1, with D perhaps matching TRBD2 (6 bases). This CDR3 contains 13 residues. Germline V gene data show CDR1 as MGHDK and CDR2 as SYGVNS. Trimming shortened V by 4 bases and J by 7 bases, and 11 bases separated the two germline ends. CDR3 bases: TGTGCCAGCAGTGTCGGGAGAACAAATGAGCAGTTCTTC. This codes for CASSVGRTNEQFF.

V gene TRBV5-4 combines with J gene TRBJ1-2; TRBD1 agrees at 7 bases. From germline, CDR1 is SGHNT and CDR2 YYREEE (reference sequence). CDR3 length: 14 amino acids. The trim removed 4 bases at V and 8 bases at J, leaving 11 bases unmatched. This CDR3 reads CASSAYAQGDGYTF. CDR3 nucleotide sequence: TGTGCCAGCAGCGCCTATGCGCAGGGGGACGGCTACACCTTC.

CDR3: CASSSFPQGQKNTEAFF. The CDR3 DNA is TGTGCCAGCAGTTCCTTTCCCCAGGGACAGAAGAACACTGAAGCTTTCTTT. This chain joins TRBV28 and TRBJ1-1; 7 bases line up with TRBD1. This CDR3 contains 17 residues. CDR1 and CDR2 (germline): MDHEN, SYDVKM. V lost 4 bases, J lost 1 base, and 12 bases stayed unmatched.